Described below is a single TCR beta chain sequence and its context. This clonotype was counted between two and nine times. The antigen it recognizes is unknown. There are no base qualities to consult, and no much larger clone falls within one base. This record belongs to a study of T-cell memory formation after mild COVID-19 (dated by TCRdb to the early 2020s). Regarding the research as a whole: TCR sequence clusters from the two donors were largely donor specific. In a couple of donors, T-cell clones that expanded and contracted after mild COVID-19 were followed by sequencing TCRalpha and TCRbeta repertoires longitudinally. The cohort comprised two young, previously healthy adult volunteers, one female and one male.

The reads were generated on an Illumina NovaSeq 6000. cDNA libraries for TCRalpha and TCRbeta were prepared by 5'RACE using constant-segment primers, with sample barcodes and unique molecular identifiers added. Trizol reagent was used to extract RNA from every sample. The libraries were amplified in two PCR steps, and the second step added a second sample barcode and Illumina TruSeq adapters. The libraries were sequenced on an Illumina NovaSeq using 2 x 150 bp paired-end reads. The paper's processing steps were these. Reads were demultiplexed and collapsed into UMI-guided consensus sequences with migec v1.2.7. Using mixcr v2.1.11, the UMI consensuses were aligned to TRA and TRB V and J templates and assembled into clonotypes. A clonotype was counted as expanded or contracted only when both edgeR and NoisET called the clonotype significant, with the noise models trained on biological replicates. For edgeR calls, a false discovery rate-adjusted p below 0.01 and a log2 fold-change threshold of 1 were applied. As an exploratory analysis of dynamics, max-normalized trajectories of the 1000 most abundant clonotypes were examined by PCA with hierarchical clustering. Separately sequenced CD4+ and CD8+ repertoires were used to assign a CD4 or CD8 phenotype to each responding clone. TCRdb ran its own pipeline on the public reads, namely fastp trimming at Q25 and MiXCR clone calling, and kept in-frame beta chains. Records with the same CDR3 protein are collapsed into one entry carrying the most frequent genes and DNA. These V and J calls originate from TCRdb's pipeline instead of the authors' own analysis. Here the sample has fewer than 200,000 distinct CDR3 sequences; roughly 18% occur a single time. In total, the top ten clones hold under 4.5% of the sample.

Per the germline V gene (reference sequence), LGHDT is the CDR1 and YNNKEL is the CDR2. The CDR3 measures 16 amino acids from cysteine to phenylalanine. Only the CDR3 part of the read is kept: 48 bases, read in frame from the first base. V sheds 7 bases and J sheds 4 bases, leaving 19 bases between their ends. What the authors observed across the whole study: Contracting CD4+ clones turned up mainly in the CM and EM memory subsets, whereas EMRA was where CD8+ clones were enriched. The second-wave clones that peaked on day 37 were not confirmed to be SARS-CoV-2 specific. Only a couple of mild cases were covered by the study, and larger cohorts that include severe cases with pre-infection samples were considered necessary. Some responding clones were found in pre-infection memory, which suggests that pre-existing cross-reactive memory T cells took part in the SARS-CoV-2 response. Clones that contracted from day 15 to 85 showed balanced CD4/CD8 phenotypes, whereas a second wave of clones that expanded from day 15 to 37 leaned towards CD4+.

Ficoll-Paque density gradient centrifugation was used to isolate PBMCs. The clonotype was recovered from a man aged 18 to 35 who had mild COVID-19 (a few samples of this study predate the infection). The sample titles of this study are shuffled in the database, so cell type and time point are left out; the donor was told from shared clones. The chain links TRBV3-1 with TRBJ2-2; the D gene could be either TRBD1 or TRBD2, each agreeing at 7 bases. The sequenced sample was PBMCs or a T cell subset sorted from them (not recorded which). The CDR3 in this case is CASTRYRGGSTGELFF. The DNA sequence is given as TGTGCCAGCACCCGGTACAGGGGAGGGAGCACCGGGGAGCTGTTTTTT.